The rows below give T cell receptor beta chains drawn from one sample of a study of blood T cell repertoires in COVID-19. Assay: immunoSEQ multiplex PCR; the TCRdb copy retains only in-frame clones and omits some. The table records roughly 97,000 clones, roughly nine tenths of them present only once. What was sequenced was peripheral blood. The source of these receptors is a human donor in a cohort sampled during active COVID-19. Each CDR3 is given with its conserved first and last residue. The order of the fields is clone size, V gene, J gene, D gene, CDR3 protein, CDR3 DNA. D genes are given only for firm matches. A row's size may be missing; if present it is once, few, many or a size class.

>.|TRBV4-1|TRBJ1-5|.
CASSQGSQNNQPQHF
TGCGCCAGCAGTCAAGGGTCACAGAACAATCAGCCCCAGCATTTT
>.|TRBV7-8|TRBJ1-2|.
CASSLESLRGYTF
TGTGCCAGCAGCTTAGAAAGTCTACGGGGCTACACCTTC
>.|TRBV5-6|TRBJ2-7|TRBD1
CASSFDRALYEQYF
TGTGCCAGCAGCTTCGACAGGGCACTCTACGAGCAGTACTTC
>.|TRBV2|TRBJ2-2|.
CASIQGLVSGELFF
TGTGCCAGCATCCAAGGTCTAGTTTCTGGGGAGCTGTTTTTT
>once|TRBV20-1|TRBJ2-5|.
CSASAIQHQETQYF
TGCAGTGCTAGTGCCATACAACACCAAGAGACCCAGTACTTC
>.|TRBV4-2|TRBJ2-7|.
CASSQAGEQYF
TGTGCCAGCAGCCAAGCGGGCGAGCAGTACTTC
>.|TRBV3-1/TRBV3-2|TRBJ2-5|.
CASSQAGEETQYF
TGTGCCAGCAGCCAAGCGGGAGAAGAGACCCAGTACTTC
>.|TRBV29-1|TRBJ2-5|.
CSVLDSQETQYF
TGCAGCGTTTTGGACAGCCAAGAGACCCAGTACTTC
>.|TRBV27|TRBJ1-6|TRBD1
CASSLRTGDSPLHF
TGTGCCAGCAGTTTGCGGACAGGAGATTCACCCCTCCACTTT
>.|TRBV7-9|TRBJ1-4|.
CASSTFVTGNEKLFF
TGTGCCAGCAGCACTTTCGTGACGGGAAATGAAAAACTGTTTTTT
>.|TRBV5-1|TRBJ1-6|.
CASSLVQGGDNSPLHF
TGCGCCAGCAGCTTGGTTCAGGGAGGGGATAATTCACCCCTCCACTTT
>.|TRBV9|TRBJ1-3|.
CASGSSSYPGNTIYF
TGTGCCAGCGGGAGCTCCTCGTACCCCGGGAACACCATATATTTT
>.|TRBV7-9|TRBJ1-1|.
CASSFPLVGPVAFF
TGTGCCAGCAGCTTCCCTCTCGTGGGCCCTGTTGCTTTCTTT
>.|TRBV19|TRBJ2-7|.
CASSYIVGAGIYEQYF
TGTGCCAGTAGTTATATCGTTGGGGCAGGGATCTACGAGCAGTACTTC
>.|TRBV9|TRBJ2-5|.
CASSSGIFETQYF
TGTGCCAGCAGCTCCGGGATATTCGAGACCCAGTACTTC
>.|TRBV2|TRBJ1-4|TRBD1
CASRSGTGDEKLFF
TGTGCCAGCAGAAGCGGGACAGGCGATGAAAAACTGTTTTTT
>.|TRBV7-8|TRBJ2-3|TRBD2
CASSTWTSSDTQYF
TGTGCCAGCAGCACCTGGACTAGCTCAGATACGCAGTATTTT
>.|TRBV9|TRBJ2-7|TRBD2
CASSVDAGGPVEQYF
TGTGCCAGCAGCGTAGACGCGGGAGGGCCAGTCGAGCAGTACTTC
>.|TRBV11-3|TRBJ2-7|.
CASSSGQGSYEQYF
TGTGCCAGCAGCTCGGGTCAGGGCTCCTACGAGCAGTACTTC
>.|TRBV6-1|TRBJ1-2|.
CASSGGWLSFGGSNYGYTF
TGTGCCAGCAGTGGTGGTTGGTTGTCGTTCGGGGGATCTAACTATGGCTACACCTTC
>.|TRBV27|TRBJ2-1|TRBD2
CASSLWLAETLTYNEQFF
TGTGCCAGCAGTTTATGGCTAGCGGAGACCCTAACCTACAATGAGCAGTTCTTC
>.|TRBV2|TRBJ1-2|TRBD1
CASRTPGGSYGYTF
TGTGCCAGCAGGACACCAGGGGGATCGTACGGCTACACCTTC
>once|TRBV4-2|TRBJ2-2|.
CASSPDEVSRNTGELFF
TGTGCCAGCAGCCCAGATGAAGTATCGCGGAACACCGGGGAGCTGTTTTTT
>.|TRBV7-9|TRBJ2-7|.
CASSLLQVGEQYF
TGTGCCAGCAGCTTACTCCAGGTTGGTGAGCAGTACTTC
>.|TRBV27|TRBJ2-5|TRBD2
CASRSAGGGQETQYF
TGTGCCAGCAGGTCCGCGGGAGGGGGACAAGAGACCCAGTACTTC
>.|TRBV4-2|TRBJ2-5|.
CASSQLGGGLGTQYF
TGTGCCAGCAGCCAACTCGGCGGGGGCCTGGGGACCCAGTACTTC
>.|TRBV25-1|TRBJ1-6|TRBD1
CASSESGTGVSSPLHF
TGTGCCAGCAGTGAATCGGGGACAGGGGTCAGTTCACCCCTCCACTTT
>.|TRBV7-2|TRBJ2-4|TRBD1
CASSSGTALAKNIQYF
TGTGCCAGCAGCTCCGGGACAGCGCTAGCCAAAAACATTCAGTACTTC
>once|TRBV5-1|TRBJ2-7|TRBD2
CASSLDGTSRYEQYF
TGCGCCAGCAGCTTGGACGGGACTAGTCGCTACGAGCAGTACTTC
>once|TRBV6-2/TRBV6-3|TRBJ2-5|TRBD2
CASSPWASGETQYF
TGTGCCAGCAGCCCATGGGCTAGCGGGGAGACCCAGTACTTC
>few|TRBV6-1|TRBJ1-6|TRBD1
CASSEAAGQGASPLHF
TGTGCCAGCAGTGAAGCGGCGGGACAGGGGGCTTCACCCCTCCACTTT
>.|TRBV6-2/TRBV6-3|TRBJ2-5|.
CASSRWGVETQYF
TGTGCCAGCAGTCGTTGGGGAGTAGAGACCCAGTACTTC
>.|TRBV15|TRBJ1-1|.
CATSRDSAGLLAFF
TGTGCCACCAGCAGAGATTCGGCAGGGTTACTGGCTTTCTTT
>.|TRBV28|TRBJ2-1|.
CASSLGGGRSNEQFF
TGTGCCAGCAGTTTAGGGGGGGGGCGGAGTAATGAGCAGTTCTTC
>once|TRBV9|TRBJ2-7|.
CASSVALQGYEQYF
TGTGCCAGCAGCGTAGCTCTCCAGGGCTACGAGCAGTACTTC
>.|TRBV7-9|TRBJ1-1|.
CASDYWGSDWKAFF
TGTGCCAGCGATTATTGGGGCTCCGATTGGAAAGCTTTCTTT
>.|TRBV24-1|TRBJ1-2|.
CATSAPPGLGHGYTF
TGTGCCACCTCGGCCCCCCCAGGGCTCGGCCATGGCTACACCTTC
>.|TRBV10-3|TRBJ2-5|.
CAISARDTVETQYF
TGTGCCATCAGTGCCAGGGACACCGTAGAGACCCAGTACTTC
>.|TRBV3-1/TRBV3-2|TRBJ2-1|.
CASSRDSPADEQFF
TGTGCCAGCAGCCGTGACAGCCCCGCCGATGAGCAGTTCTTC
>.|TRBV19|TRBJ1-2|.
CASSTAGWVNYGYTF
TGTGCCAGTAGTACCGCCGGGTGGGTTAACTATGGCTACACCTTC
>.|TRBV20-1|TRBJ2-7|.
CSLDKGYEQYF
TGCAGCCTGGACAAGGGGTACGAGCAGTACTTC
>.|TRBV13|TRBJ2-2|TRBD1
CASSLQLGQGSNTGELFF
TGTGCCAGCAGCCTCCAACTCGGACAGGGCTCGAACACCGGGGAGCTGTTTTTT
>.|TRBV19|TRBJ2-3|TRBD2
CASSTRTSGLSTDTQYF
TGTGCCAGTAGTACCCGGACTAGCGGACTTAGCACAGATACGCAGTATTTT
>.|TRBV9|TRBJ2-1|.
CASSAQAGGRWETYNEQFF
TGTGCCAGCAGCGCCCAGGCCGGGGGGCGCTGGGAAACCTACAATGAGCAGTTCTTC
>once|TRBV7-9|TRBJ2-4|TRBD1
CASSLAGQGIDKNIQYF
TGTGCCAGCAGCCTCGCCGGACAGGGAATAGACAAAAACATTCAGTACTTC
>.|TRBV7-8|TRBJ2-5|.
CASSLALPLASEETQYF
TGTGCCAGCAGCTTAGCGCTCCCCCTAGCAAGTGAGGAGACCCAGTACTTC
>.|TRBV6-6|TRBJ2-1|.
CASSISVNEQFF
TGTGCCAGCAGTATTAGCGTCAATGAGCAGTTCTTC
>once|TRBV12-3/TRBV12-4|TRBJ2-1|.
CASSSRVVEQFF
TGTGCCAGCAGCTCCAGGGTTGTTGAGCAGTTCTTC
>.|TRBV11-3|TRBJ2-3|TRBD2
CASSLLTSGGPHTQYF
TGTGCCAGCAGCTTATTGACTAGCGGGGGGCCGCATACGCAGTATTTT
>.|TRBV7-8|TRBJ2-7|.
CASSPRTGFYEQYF
TGTGCCAGCAGCCCCAGAACAGGATTCTACGAGCAGTACTTC